Below, 29 T cell receptor beta chains from the same sample are listed, as sequenced in a study of regulatory and conventional T cells in RAG deficiency. Regulatory T cells were sorted from blood as CD4+ CD25-high CD127-low cells. Clones were read by immunoSEQ multiplex PCR, and TCRdb kept only the in-frame ones, dropping some. The repertoire consists of about 10,000 clones, with more than 80% occurring once and the leading ten covering 1.3%. This sample was shared with a second study, whose subject was regulatory T cells. That source notes: The primer mix had 52 TRBV and 13 TRBJ primers.

Sequencing used Tregs sorted from blood. The receptors originated from a human donor in good health.

This chain connects TRBV2 to TRBJ1-1; weak D call: TRBD1 (6 bases). From germline, CDR1 is SNHLY and CDR2 FYNNEI. CDR3 length: 12 residues. V lost 9 bases and J 5 bases, leaving 13 bases between the germline ends. The CDR3 here is CASTGRDTEAFF. In DNA, the CDR3 is TGTGCCAGTACAGGGCGAGATACTGAAGCTTTCTTT.

The chain uses TRBV6-1 and TRBJ1-4; D is uncertain. Germline loops: CDR1 MNHNS, CDR2 SASEGT. CDR3 size: 12 residues. The ends were cut back, 6 bases at V and 8 bases at J, with 10 bases in the middle. The CDR3 bases are TGTGCCAGCAGGGGAATAGGGGAAAAACTGTTTTTT. Translation gives CASRGIGEKLFF.

The rearrangement links TRBV2 to TRBJ2-7; 7 nucleotides line up with TRBD1. This CDR3 spans 14 amino acids. CDR1 is SNHLY, CDR2 FYNNEI, per germline. V lost 4 bases and J lost 1; bases outside the gene matches: 4. The CDR3 sequence: CASSAETGSYEQYF. The CDR3 DNA reads as TGTGCCAGCAGTGCCGAGACAGGGTCCTACGAGCAGTACTTC.

V usage is TRBV7-2 and J usage is TRBJ1-5; D unresolved. Looked up from germline, CDR1 is SGHTA and CDR2 is FQGNSA. V was shortened by 7 bases and J by 2 bases, with 9 bases between the two germline ends. The CDR3 totals 13 residues. This CDR3 reads CASKGRGNQPQHF. Written as DNA, the CDR3 is TGTGCCAGCAAAGGACGGGGCAATCAGCCCCAGCATTTT.

Comments on this clone: At one boundary the junction diverges from the germline segment, which might be a read error. This chain joins TRBV7-7 and TRBJ2-5; 8 bases line up with TRBD2. The germline V gene encodes CDR1 SSHAT and CDR2 FNYEAQ (reference sequence). The CDR3 is 17 amino acids. This CDR3 reads CASSLEGSSGYQETQYF. The CDR3 DNA reads TGTGCTAGCAGCTTAGAGGGGTCTAGCGGGTACCAAGAGACCCAGTACTTC.

The genes are TRBV19 and TRBJ1-5, with 9 bases fitting TRBD1. Trimming took 4 bases from V and 4 from J; bases not matched to a gene: 5. CDR1 is LNHDA, CDR2 SQIVND, per germline (reference sequence). This CDR3 has 15 residues. The CDR3 DNA reads as TGTGCCAGTAGTACCCCACAGGGGGCTAATCAGCCCCAGCATTTT. Encoded protein: CASSTPQGANQPQHF. Drawing the rest from reference TRBV19 and TRBJ1-5, the complete variable domain is DGGITQSPKYLFRKEGQNVTLSCEQNLNHDAMYWYRQDPGQGLRLIYYSQIVNDFQKGDIAEGYSVSREKKESFPLTVTSAQKNPTAFYLCASSTPQGANQPQHFGDGTRLSIL.

This chain links TRBV5-1 with TRBJ1-4; 9 nucleotides match TRBD1. This CDR3 has 15 residues. CDR1 and CDR2 (germline): SGHRS, YFSETQ. The V segment lost 1 base and the J segment 8 bases; nucleotides outside the gene matches: 6. The CDR3: CASSLLQGAGEKLFF. The CDR3 region has the DNA TGCGCCAGCAGCTTGTTACAGGGGGCTGGAGAAAAACTGTTTTTT.

This clone was detected a few times. The rearrangement joins TRBV6-5 to TRBJ2-5, with no clear D. Deletions cut 5 bases from V and 5 bases from J, with 12 bases between. Germline V gene data show CDR1 as MNHEY and CDR2 as SVGAGI. The CDR3 is 13 amino acids. Written as DNA, the CDR3 is TGTGCCAGCAGTGATAGCAGGTCGGAGACCCAGTACTTC. This encodes CASSDSRSETQYF.

The chain carries TRBV7-8 and TRBJ1-1, with D perhaps TRBD1 (5 bases). Germline V gene sequence: CDR1 SGHVS, CDR2 FQNEAQ. There are 15 residues in the CDR3. V was trimmed by 6 bases and J by 1 base, leaving 15 bases between them. CDR3 protein: CASRIVPGPNTEAFF. CDR3 DNA: TGTGCCAGCAGAATAGTACCGGGGCCGAACACTGAAGCTTTCTTT.

V gene TRBV10-3 combines with J gene TRBJ1-1, with D tentatively TRBD1 (5 bases). V lost 6 bases and J 0 bases, leaving 14 bases between the germline ends. The CDR3 has 15 amino acids. From germline, CDR1 is ENHRY and CDR2 SYGVKD. CDR3 sequence reads: CAIRETGTVNTEAFF. CDR3 sequence (DNA): TGTGCCATCAGGGAAACTGGGACCGTGAACACTGAAGCTTTCTTT.

This chain joins TRBV9 and TRBJ2-6; D uncertain. Between the trimmed V and J ends, which lost 1 base and 1 base, there was a span of 3 bases. Germline CDR1 and CDR2: SGDLS and YYNGEE. The CDR3 sequence is 14 residues long. Here the CDR3 reads CASSVNSGANVLTF. The CDR3 DNA is TGTGCCAGCAGCGTAAATTCTGGGGCCAACGTCCTGACTTTC.

The chain has TRBV7-8 and TRBJ2-1; maybe TRBD2 (6 bases). V was cut by 5 bases and J by 0 bases, with 14 bases left in between. The CDR3 totals 16 residues. Germline V gene sequence: CDR1 SGHVS, CDR2 FQNEAQ. The CDR3: CASSPGLLGSYNEQFF. The CDR3 bases are TGTGCCAGCAGCCCGGGACTCTTAGGCTCCTACAATGAGCAGTTCTTC.

The chain joins TRBV18 to TRBJ1-2, with 10 bases identical to TRBD1. Germline values: CDR1 KGHSH, CDR2 LQKENI. The V gene end was trimmed by 4 bases and the J gene end by 3 bases; junction bases not matched to a gene: 2. This CDR3 comprises 14 residues. In DNA form, the CDR3 reads TGTGCCAGCTCACTCGGGACAGGGGACTATGGCTACACCTTC. Translation: CASSLGTGDYGYTF.

The CDR3 DNA reads as TGTGCCAGCAGCCAAGGGAAAGGCTACGAGCAGTACTTC. This codes for CASSQGKGYEQYF. The chain employs TRBV4-2 and TRBJ2-7; D is ambiguous. Trimming took 1 base from V and 3 from J, leaving 7 bases between them. Germline CDR1 LGHNA, CDR2 YNFKEQ. The CDR3 consists of 13 residues.

A word on this clone: Sequence at one end of the junction differs from germline and may be a read error. The V call is TRBV7-7, the J call TRBJ1-5; no definite D call. The germline V gene encodes CDR1 SSHAT and CDR2 FNYEAQ (reference sequence). The CDR3 has 13 amino acids. The CDR3 region has the DNA TGTGCTAGCAGCTTAGCGCAGGATCAGCCCCAGCATTTT. Its protein is CASSLAQDQPQHF.

The rearrangement uses TRBV11-3 and TRBJ2-1, with 10 bases that match TRBD1. V trimming: 1 base; J trimming: 6 bases; junction bases outside the gene matches: 12. This CDR3 contains 18 residues. Germline loops: CDR1 SGHNT, CDR2 YENEEA. The CDR3 DNA is TGTGCCAGCAGCTTAGGCTGGGCCGGGACAGGGGCCTCCAATGAGCAGTTCTTC. Encoded protein: CASSLGWAGTGASNEQFF.

This clone was recorded a few times. The chain is built from TRBV10-2 and TRBJ1-4; D not certain. The CDR3 totals 15 residues. CDR1 is WSHSY and CDR2 is SAAADI in the germline V gene. V dropped 3 bases and J dropped 7 bases, with 15 bases sitting between them. CDR3 DNA sequence: TGCGCCAGCAGTGACCTGGGCCGAGGTATTGAAAAACTGTTTTTT. Its translation: CASSDLGRGIEKLFF.

The rearrangement links TRBV14 to TRBJ2-5; TRBD2 is a possible D gene (6 bases). The germline gives CDR1 SGHDN, CDR2 FVKESK. The CDR3 runs 17 residues. Trimming pared 1 base from V and 2 bases from J, leaving 17 bases between. CDR3 in amino acids: CASSQGLAREKQETQYF. The CDR3 nucleotides are TGTGCCAGCAGCCAAGGTCTAGCGAGAGAGAAACAAGAGACCCAGTACTTC.

The rearrangement uses TRBV5-6 and TRBJ2-3; the D gene could be TRBD1 or TRBD2 (5 bases each). The CDR3 consists of 16 residues. Trimming shortened V by 4 bases and J by 0 bases, and 15 bases separated the two germline ends. Looked up from germline, CDR1 is SGHDT and CDR2 is YYEEEE. The CDR3 DNA reads TGTGCCAGCAGCCGGCAGGGACGGTTCAGCACAGATACGCAGTATTTT. Translated: CASSRQGRFSTDTQYF.

This clone was counted once. The chain combines TRBV27 with TRBJ2-7; the D gene is possibly TRBD2 (6 bases). In germline, CDR1 is MNHEY, CDR2 SMNVEV (reference sequence). Trimming pared 5 bases from V and 3 bases from J, leaving 11 bases between. The CDR3 totals 13 residues. CDR3: CASSPEGYYEQYF. CDR3 DNA sequence: TGTGCCAGCAGTCCGGAGGGATACTACGAGCAGTACTTC.

Regarding this clone: Relative to the germline gene, one junction end is altered; a read error may explain this. V and J are TRBV7-7 and TRBJ2-2; TRBD1 agrees at 8 bases. CDR3 length: 15 residues. Germline V gene data show CDR1 as SSHAT and CDR2 as FNYEAQ (reference sequence). DNA of the CDR3: TGTGCTAGCAGCCCAGGACAGGGGAACACCGGGGAGCTGTTTTTT. Translation: CASSPGQGNTGELFF.

This clone was counted a few times. The genes are TRBV19 and TRBJ1-4; D might be TRBD1 (6 bases). In germline, CDR1 is LNHDA, CDR2 SQIVND (reference sequence). The germline V and J ends were trimmed by 0 bases and 8 bases, with 16 bases remaining between them. The CDR3 covers 16 residues. The CDR3 DNA follows: TGTGCCAGTAGTATAGATGGGCAGGGGAAGAGGGAAAAACTGTTTTTT. The encoded protein is CASSIDGQGKREKLFF. The full variable domain, completed using reference TRBV19 and TRBJ1-4, is DGGITQSPKYLFRKEGQNVTLSCEQNLNHDAMYWYRQDPGQGLRLIYYSQIVNDFQKGDIAEGYSVSREKKESFPLTVTSAQKNPTAFYLCASSIDGQGKREKLFFGSGTQLSVL.

This chain links TRBV7-8 with TRBJ1-2, with D perhaps matching TRBD1 (6 bases). The length of the CDR3 is 14 residues. The V end lost 3 bases, the J end lost 2 bases, and 10 bases lay between the germline ends. The germline V gene has CDR1 SGHVS and CDR2 FQNEAQ. The CDR3 coding sequence is TGTGCCAGCAGCTTGAGGACAGCGAACTATGGCTACACCTTC. Its translation is CASSLRTANYGYTF.

This clone came up once. The chain is built from TRBV5-6 and TRBJ2-1; 10 nucleotides align to TRBD2. In germline, CDR1 is SGHDT, CDR2 YYEEEE. This CDR3 is built from 14 residues. V was clipped by 5 bases and J by 5 bases; unmatched bases: 4. Written as DNA, the CDR3 is TGTGCCAGCAGAACTAGCGGGATCGACAATGAGCAGTTCTTC. It specifies CASRTSGIDNEQFF.

The chain links TRBV5-4 to TRBJ2-3, with 8 bases aligning to TRBD1. The CDR3 runs to 16 residues. V lost 0 bases, J lost 2 bases, and 5 bases stayed unmatched. Germline V gives CDR1 SGHNT, CDR2 YYREEE (reference sequence). Here the CDR3 reads CASSLVWDRYTDTQYF. CDR3 nucleotides: TGTGCCAGCAGCTTGGTATGGGACAGGTACACAGATACGCAGTATTTT.

The chain employs TRBV5-1 and TRBJ1-4; D is ambiguous. This CDR3 has 14 amino acids. The V end was cut by 0 bases, the J end by 5 bases, with 8 bases between. Germline V lookup: CDR1 SGHRS, CDR2 YFSETQ. The CDR3 region has the DNA TGCGCCAGCAGCTTGGAAGGGTACAATGAAAAACTGTTTTTT. It is translated as CASSLEGYNEKLFF.

This chain links TRBV7-9 with TRBJ2-1, with 7 bases lining up with TRBD2. This CDR3 comprises 14 residues. Germline CDR1 is SEHNR and CDR2 is FQNEAQ (reference sequence). Germline trimming cut 6 bases from V and 3 bases from J; bases unmatched to any gene: 5. CDR3 bases: TGTGCCAGCAGGGGAGGGATCGGCTACAATGAGCAGTTCTTC. It is translated as CASRGGIGYNEQFF.

The chain links TRBV5-1 to TRBJ2-3; TRBD2 aligns across 14 bases. V was clipped by 3 bases and J by 0 bases; unmatched bases: 3. CDR3 size: 17 residues. The germline gives CDR1 SGHRS, CDR2 YFSETQ. The CDR3: CASSSGLAGGSTDTQYF. The CDR3 region has the DNA TGCGCCAGCAGCTCCGGACTAGCGGGAGGTAGCACAGATACGCAGTATTTT.

This sequence joins TRBV7-9 and TRBJ1-6; D uncertain. Trimming took off 5 bases at V and 7 bases at J, with 15 bases between the two ends. Germline CDR1 and CDR2: SEHNR and FQNEAQ (reference sequence). This CDR3 is 15 amino acids long. CDR3 region: CASSTDRADNSPLHF. CDR3 DNA sequence: TGTGCCAGCAGCACGGACCGGGCCGACAATTCACCCCTCCACTTT.